Reported below is one TCR beta chain. TCRdb ran MiXCR on the 5' RACE reads and lists one entry per CDR3 protein. The sample includes around 220,000 distinct CDR3 sequences, about 10% of them seen just once. This entry belongs to a study of identical twins. This CDR3 is built from 18 residues. After removal of 5 bases from V and 0 bases from J, the junction contained 7 bases not matched to a gene. Germline V gene lookup returns CDR1 SGHAT and CDR2 FQNNGV. This clonotype was sampled from a man between 50 and 59 years old in good health. The chain employs TRBV11-2 and TRBJ2-1, with 13 positions matching TRBD2. The source material was memory T cells sorted from blood. In nucleotides, the CDR3 is TGTGCCAGCAGCACTCGACTAGCGGGGGGATACTCCTACAATGAGCAGTTCTTC. It encodes CASSTRLAGGYSYNEQFF.